Shown below are 10 T cell receptor beta chains from a single sample sequenced in a study of cytomegalovirus exposure and HLA in healthy donors. It was with 60 Vbeta and 13 Jbeta primers that the PCR ran. The method was immunoSEQ multiplex PCR; TCRdb's version includes in-frame clones alone and lacks a portion of them. The data show approximately 78,000 clones, around 85% seen once. The specimen was PBMCs. All receptors come from a woman aged 45 to 65 in good health and CMV-seronegative.

V and J are TRBV11-3 and TRBJ2-5, with TRBD2 matching 9 bases. Trimming cost V 2 bases and J 6 bases; bases outside gene matches: 4. CDR1 is SGHNT, CDR2 YENEEA, per germline. CDR3 length: 14 amino acids. The CDR3 region has the DNA TGTGCCAGCAGCTTACCTGGGACTAGCCAGACCCAGTACTTC. Encoded protein: CASSLPGTSQTQYF.

The chain has TRBV7-6 and TRBJ1-1; 10 bases map to TRBD1. The J segment lost 1 base and the V segment lost 2 bases, leaving 1 base of the junction unmatched. Looked up from germline, CDR1 is SGHVS and CDR2 is FNYEAQ. The CDR3 is 15 residues long. The CDR3, as DNA: TGTGCCAGCAGCTTAAGGACAGGGGGGAACACTGAAGCTTTCTTT. As protein: CASSLRTGGNTEAFF.

The chain employs TRBV4-2 and TRBJ2-1; D might be TRBD1 (6 bases). The CDR3 has 17 residues. Looked up from germline, CDR1 is LGHNA and CDR2 is YNFKEQ. V was pared by 3 bases and J by 0 bases, with 15 bases between. CDR3 protein: CASSQASDSSSYNEQFF. CDR3 sequence (DNA): TGTGCCAGCAGCCAGGCTTCGGACAGTAGCTCCTACAATGAGCAGTTCTTC.

V and J are TRBV7-6 and TRBJ2-2, with D possibly matching TRBD1 (6 bases). Per the germline V gene, CDR1 is SGHVS and CDR2 is FNYEAQ. Trimming removed 5 bases from V and 7 bases from J, with 14 bases in between. CDR3 length equals 14 residues. In DNA form, the CDR3 reads TGTGCCAGCAGCCGCACACAGGGCATCGGGGAGCTGTTTTTT. It specifies CASSRTQGIGELFF.

The chain recombines TRBV4-1 with TRBJ1-5; the D gene is possibly TRBD1 (5 bases). This CDR3 is built from 14 residues. From germline, CDR1 is MGHRA and CDR2 YSYEKL. V was shortened by 1 base and J by 5 bases, with 9 bases between the two germline ends. CDR3 coding DNA: TGCGCCAGCAGCCAAGCGGCCAGGGATCAGCCCCAGCATTTT. Translation: CASSQAARDQPQHF.

This clone is a singleton in its sample. The chain carries TRBV19 and TRBJ1-5; tentative D call: TRBD1 (6 bases). V was trimmed by 3 bases and J by 3 bases, leaving 12 bases between them. The germline V gene encodes CDR1 LNHDA and CDR2 SQIVND (reference sequence). This CDR3 comprises 15 residues. CDR3 bases: TGTGCCAGTAGTATTTCTGGGGGCAACAATCAGCCCCAGCATTTT. This sequence encodes CASSISGGNNQPQHF.

This rearrangement joins TRBV4-1 to TRBJ1-4, with D possibly being TRBD1 (6 bases). The CDR3 is 15 residues long. V lost 4 bases to trimming and J lost 4 bases, with 13 bases between them. The germline V gene has CDR1 MGHRA and CDR2 YSYEKL. Here the CDR3 reads CASSPQGWDNEKLFF. CDR3 in DNA: TGCGCCAGCAGCCCACAGGGATGGGATAATGAAAAACTGTTTTTT.

Concerning this clone: One junction end disagrees with the germline gene, perhaps due to a read error. The V gene is TRBV7-9, the J gene TRBJ1-2; no clear D. The CDR3 covers 16 residues. CDR1 is SEHNR, CDR2 FQNEAQ, per germline (reference sequence). The chain's CDR3 is CASGLSSGRENYGYTF. CDR3 nucleotide sequence: TGTGCCAGCGGCTTGTCGTCGGGGAGGGAGAACTATGGCTACACCTTC.

The chain is built from TRBV7-9 and TRBJ2-7; 9 nucleotides line up with TRBD1. This CDR3 spans 15 amino acids. Unmatched junction bases numbered 8, after V lost 4 bases and J lost 4 bases. Germline CDR1 reads SEHNR; CDR2 reads FQNEAQ (reference sequence). The CDR3 nucleotides are TGTGCCAGCAGCTCCCCGATCGGACAGGGGTACGAGCAGTACTTC. Amino acid sequence: CASSSPIGQGYEQYF.

This clone was recorded a few times. One junction end does not reproduce the germline sequence, and a read error may be involved. In DNA form, the CDR3 reads TGTGCTAGCAGCTTGGGAGGGGTCCCAGAGACCCAGTACTTC. Translated: CASSLGGVPETQYF. J is TRBJ2-5 and V is TRBV7-7, with 7 bases that match TRBD2. CDR3 length: 14 residues. CDR1 and CDR2 from the germline V gene are SSHAT and FNYEAQ (reference sequence).